Sequencing of this TCR beta chain was carried out in a study of human T cells and chemical hapten exposure. MiXCR was run by TCRdb on the RACE reads, yielding one entry per CDR3 protein. The sample has around 99,000 distinct CDR3 sequences, around an eighth seen once; the top ten hold over 2%. Time point: patch test 1, 2 weeks after DPC sensitization. Treatment reported: therapeutic diphenylcyclopropenone sensitization with weekly scalp DPC. This CDR3 is 15 amino acids long. The germline V gene has CDR1 SGHRS and CDR2 YFSETQ. The trim removed 4 bases at V and 2 bases at J, leaving 7 bases unmatched. The gene calls are TRBV5-1 and TRBJ2-3, with 7 bases that match TRBD2. The clonotype comes from a woman aged 40 to 49 with alopecia areata. Some clones in this sample may be carry-over from other donors' samples. Sequencing used whole blood, obtained in connection with sensitization to the hapten diphenylcyclopropenone (DPC). This chain's CDR3 is CASSLSGPSTDTQYF. CDR3 DNA sequence: TGCGCCAGCAGCCTTAGCGGGCCATCCACAGATACGCAGTATTTT.